This is a list of T cell receptor beta chains from one sample in a study of CD4 T cells in relation to SARS-CoV-2 and coronaviruses. Their antigens are not known. Profiled with immunoSEQ multiplex PCR; TCRdb holds only in-frame clones, not every one. The table includes approximately 39,000 clones, roughly 80% detected once. The sample comprised memory CD4+ T cells from PBMCs, cultured in vitro. The origin of the receptors is an adult with COVID-19. Both conserved end residues are part of each CDR3. The D gene is left open where the match is weak. Some rows have no size entry. The others give once, few or many, or a class for an expanded clone.

j_call: TRBJ2-5; clone_size: NA; v_call: TRBV5-1; cdr3_length: 12; d_call: NA; cdr3_nt: TGCGCCAGCAGCTTGATCAAAGAGACCCAGTACTTC; cdr3_aa: CASSLIKETQYF
j_call: TRBJ2-2; clone_size: NA; v_call: TRBV6-5; cdr3_length: 12; d_call: NA; cdr3_nt: TGTGCCAGCAGGCCTCAGGCCGGGGAGCTGTTTTTT; cdr3_aa: CASRPQAGELFF
j_call: TRBJ2-7; clone_size: NA; v_call: TRBV5-6; cdr3_length: 15; d_call: NA; cdr3_nt: TGTGCCAGCAGCAGACCGGGACCCAGCGTCTTGGCGCAGTACTTC; cdr3_aa: CASSRPGPSVLAQYF
j_call: TRBJ1-5; clone_size: NA; v_call: TRBV6-6; cdr3_length: 16; d_call: NA; cdr3_nt: TGTGCCAGCAGTTACTCGACCGGGGATAGCAATCAGCCCCAGCATTTT; cdr3_aa: CASSYSTGDSNQPQHF
j_call: TRBJ1-1; clone_size: NA; v_call: TRBV18; cdr3_length: 13; d_call: NA; cdr3_nt: TGTGCCAGCTCGCCACAGAAGAACACTGAAGCTTTCTTT; cdr3_aa: CASSPQKNTEAFF
j_call: TRBJ2-4; clone_size: few; v_call: TRBV18; cdr3_length: 15; d_call: NA; cdr3_nt: TGTGCCAGCTCACCATCAAGTAAAGCTAGAAACATTCAGTACTTC; cdr3_aa: CASSPSSKARNIQYF
j_call: TRBJ1-1; clone_size: NA; v_call: TRBV28; cdr3_length: 13; d_call: NA; cdr3_nt: TGTGCCAGCAGTTTATTTGGCGGAGGTGAAGCTTTCTTT; cdr3_aa: CASSLFGGGEAFF
j_call: TRBJ1-5; clone_size: NA; v_call: TRBV5-6; cdr3_length: 17; d_call: TRBD1; cdr3_nt: TGTGCCAGCAGCTTGTTGAACAGGGGGCGCGGGGATCAGCCCCAGCATTTT; cdr3_aa: CASSLLNRGRGDQPQHF
j_call: TRBJ2-1; clone_size: NA; v_call: TRBV11-2; cdr3_length: 16; d_call: NA; cdr3_nt: TGTGCCAGCAGCGCACTAGGGTTCGTGGGGTACAATGAGCAGTTCTTC; cdr3_aa: CASSALGFVGYNEQFF
j_call: TRBJ1-1; clone_size: once; v_call: TRBV19; cdr3_length: 16; d_call: TRBD1; cdr3_nt: TGTGCCAGTACTCATAGGGGGGGACAGGGTACCACTGAAGCTTTCTTT; cdr3_aa: CASTHRGGQGTTEAFF
j_call: TRBJ2-7; clone_size: few; v_call: TRBV27; cdr3_length: 14; d_call: TRBD1; cdr3_nt: TGTGCCAGCAGCACGGGGACAGGGGGCTACGAGCAGTACTTC; cdr3_aa: CASSTGTGGYEQYF
j_call: TRBJ2-7; clone_size: NA; v_call: TRBV30; cdr3_length: 16; d_call: TRBD1; cdr3_nt: TGTGCCTGTACGGCGACATCATGGACAGGCCCTGGCGAGCAGTACTTC; cdr3_aa: CACTATSWTGPGEQYF
j_call: TRBJ2-4; clone_size: NA; v_call: TRBV5-5; cdr3_length: 16; d_call: NA; cdr3_nt: TGTGCCAGCAGCTTCTATGACCGGGCCCTTGGGGACATTCAGTACTTC; cdr3_aa: CASSFYDRALGDIQYF
j_call: TRBJ2-1; clone_size: NA; v_call: TRBV9; cdr3_length: 16; d_call: NA; cdr3_nt: TGTGCCAGCAGCGTAGCGGCGGGATCCTCCTACAATGAGCAGTTCTTC; cdr3_aa: CASSVAAGSSYNEQFF
j_call: TRBJ2-2; clone_size: NA; v_call: TRBV6-6; cdr3_length: 21; d_call: TRBD2; cdr3_nt: TGTGCCAGCAGCCTCTATCGGGGGACAGGGACTAGCGGGAGGAACACCGGGGAGCTGTTTTTT; cdr3_aa: CASSLYRGTGTSGRNTGELFF
j_call: TRBJ2-7; clone_size: NA; v_call: TRBV6-5; cdr3_length: 15; d_call: NA; cdr3_nt: TGTGCCAGCAGGCAAGATCGAGCGTCGACCTACGAGCAGTACTTC; cdr3_aa: CASRQDRASTYEQYF
j_call: TRBJ2-2; clone_size: NA; v_call: TRBV7-9; cdr3_length: 15; d_call: TRBD2; cdr3_nt: TGTGCCAGCAATCCCGGACTAGCGGGAAGCGGGGAGCTGTTTTTT; cdr3_aa: CASNPGLAGSGELFF
j_call: TRBJ1-2; clone_size: NA; v_call: TRBV3-1/TRBV3-2; cdr3_length: 14; d_call: NA; cdr3_nt: TGTGCCAGCAGCCAAGAGGCCAGCTACTATGGCTACACCTTC; cdr3_aa: CASSQEASYYGYTF
j_call: TRBJ1-1; clone_size: NA; v_call: TRBV12-3/TRBV12-4; cdr3_length: 13; d_call: NA; cdr3_nt: TGTGCCAGCAGTTCGGTGAGAAACACTGAAGCTTTCTTT; cdr3_aa: CASSSVRNTEAFF
j_call: TRBJ2-5; clone_size: NA; v_call: TRBV5-1; cdr3_length: 14; d_call: TRBD1; cdr3_nt: TGCGCCAGCAGCCGGACAGGGTGGGGAGAGACCCAGTACTTC; cdr3_aa: CASSRTGWGETQYF
j_call: TRBJ2-7; clone_size: NA; v_call: TRBV7-2; cdr3_length: 15; d_call: TRBD2; cdr3_nt: TGTGCCAGCAGCTTACAGGGACTAGGCTTATACGAGCAGTACTTC; cdr3_aa: CASSLQGLGLYEQYF
j_call: TRBJ2-1; clone_size: NA; v_call: TRBV28; cdr3_length: 16; d_call: TRBD2; cdr3_nt: TGTGCCAGCAGCGCGAGGACTAGCGGCCGGTACAATGAGCAGTTCTTC; cdr3_aa: CASSARTSGRYNEQFF
j_call: TRBJ1-6; clone_size: few; v_call: TRBV2; cdr3_length: 15; d_call: NA; cdr3_nt: TGTGCCAGCCGGGACGGACGGAACCCTAATTCACCCCTCCACTTT; cdr3_aa: CASRDGRNPNSPLHF
j_call: TRBJ1-1; clone_size: NA; v_call: TRBV25-1; cdr3_length: 17; d_call: TRBD1; cdr3_nt: TGTGCCAGCAGCCCGACGGTTAAACAGGGGCTGAACACTGAAGCTTTCTTT; cdr3_aa: CASSPTVKQGLNTEAFF
j_call: TRBJ1-5; clone_size: few; v_call: TRBV28; cdr3_length: 14; d_call: NA; cdr3_nt: TGTGCCAGCAGTCTAGGGCAGTACAATCAGCCCCAGCATTTT; cdr3_aa: CASSLGQYNQPQHF
j_call: TRBJ2-7; clone_size: few; v_call: TRBV28; cdr3_length: 13; d_call: NA; cdr3_nt: TGTGCCACCTGGAGTAAAAGCTCCTACGAGCAGTACTTC; cdr3_aa: CATWSKSSYEQYF